Below, 10 T cell receptor beta chains from the same sample are listed, as sequenced in a study of shared clonotypes between healthy human individuals. Some clones are missing from TCRdb's copy, which holds only in-frame ones; the method was immunoSEQ multiplex PCR. The sample records millions of clones, approximately 94% being singletons. CD45RO-negative, CCR7-selected cells formed the naive CD8 fraction, which excluded terminally differentiated effector memory CD45RA+ cells. Sequences were obtained from naive CD8+ T cells sorted from blood. The source is a man between 18 and 35 years old in good health.

This clone was found once. The rearrangement joins TRBV6-5 to TRBJ2-1; TRBD2 aligns across 7 bases. Germline CDR1 reads MNHEY; CDR2 reads SVGAGI. This CDR3 has 14 amino acids. J gave up 4 bases and V 6 bases, and 6 bases lay outside the gene matches. This chain's CDR3 is CASRLARIYNEQFF. CDR3 coding DNA: TGTGCCAGCAGACTAGCGCGTATTTACAATGAGCAGTTCTTC.

The chain employs TRBV27 and TRBJ2-1; 12 bases match TRBD2. Germline CDR1 reads MNHEY; CDR2 reads SMNVEV (reference sequence). The CDR3 has 15 residues. V shed 6 bases and J 8 bases; nucleotides not matched to a gene: 8. The CDR3 loop is CASSLGTSGYHEQFF. In nucleotides, the CDR3 is TGTGCCAGCAGCCTCGGGACTAGCGGGTACCATGAGCAGTTCTTC.

This clone was detected only once. V is TRBV12-5 and J is TRBJ2-1, with 11 bases lining up with TRBD2. The length of the CDR3 is 15 residues. Germline assignment: CDR1 LGHNT and CDR2 FRNRAP. The trim removed 7 bases at V and 4 bases at J, leaving 6 bases unmatched. The CDR3 sequence is CASATGTSGYNEQFF. In DNA form, the CDR3 reads TGTGCTAGTGCCACCGGGACTAGCGGTTACAATGAGCAGTTCTTC.

This chain uses TRBV19 with TRBJ2-3; 8 bases align to TRBD1. There are 19 residues in the CDR3. Germline V gene sequence: CDR1 LNHDA, CDR2 SQIVND (reference sequence). V shed 0 bases, J shed 3 bases, and the junction held 14 bases outside the gene matches. Here the CDR3 DNA reads TGTGCCAGTAGTATAGATCTGCCAGGGGGCATATTAGGTACAGATACGCAGTATTTT. Its protein product is CASSIDLPGGILGTDTQYF.

This rearrangement joins TRBV10-2 to TRBJ1-6; D gene ambiguous. Trimming left V 2 bases short and J 9 bases short, with 8 bases between. Germline V gene data show CDR1 as WSHSY and CDR2 as SAAADI. The CDR3 sequence is 13 residues long. In nucleotides, the CDR3 is TGCGCCAGCAGTGAGACGTCGGGTTCACCCCTCCACTTT. This encodes CASSETSGSPLHF.

The chain carries TRBV2 and TRBJ1-5; D might be TRBD1 (6 bases). V lost 6 bases and J lost 3, with 15 bases in between. The CDR3 runs to 15 residues. Germline V lookup: CDR1 SNHLY, CDR2 FYNNEI. This CDR3 is CASRGGGAANQPQHF. The CDR3 region has the DNA TGTGCCAGCAGAGGGGGGGGCGCGGCCAATCAGCCCCAGCATTTT.

The genes are TRBV28 and TRBJ2-1; tentative D call: TRBD2 (5 bases). V was cut by 2 bases and J by 4 bases, with 15 bases left in between. Germline V CDR1 and CDR2: MDHEN, SYDVKM. The CDR3 contains 16 residues. In DNA, the CDR3 is TGTGCCAGCAGTTTAACCTCGGGGATGGGGTACAATGAGCAGTTCTTC. This encodes CASSLTSGMGYNEQFF.

J is TRBJ2-7 and V is TRBV11-2; D may correspond to TRBD1 or TRBD2 (6 bases each). V was clipped by 0 bases and J by 1 base, with 13 bases between them. Germline V CDR1 and CDR2: SGHAT, FQNNGV. This CDR3 has 16 amino acids. CDR3 sequence: CASSLDHRGPSYEQYF. DNA of the CDR3: TGTGCCAGCAGCTTAGATCACCGGGGGCCGTCCTACGAGCAGTACTTC.

The chain couples TRBV28 to TRBJ2-7; the D call may be TRBD1 or TRBD2 (5 bases each). This CDR3 contains 14 residues. Trimming took off 5 bases at V and 4 bases at J, with 15 bases between the two ends. Germline assignment: CDR1 MDHEN and CDR2 SYDVKM. The CDR3, as DNA: TGTGCCAGCAGTCAACGGGACGGGTTATACGAGCAGTACTTC. The encoded protein is CASSQRDGLYEQYF.

The V call is TRBV10-2, the J call TRBJ2-2; 10 bases are a match to TRBD2. Germline loops: CDR1 WSHSY, CDR2 SAAADI. The junction had 3 bases not matched to a gene; V was cut back by 10 bases and J by 4 bases. This CDR3 region has 13 residues. The CDR3 protein is CAIRTSGTGELFF. Written as DNA, the CDR3 is TGCGCCATCAGGACTAGCGGCACCGGGGAGCTGTTTTTT.